A selection of T cell receptor beta chains follows, all from one sample in a study of Graves' ophthalmopathy and Graves' hyperthyroidism. TCRdb used MiXCR to reprocess the multiplex PCR reads, holding one entry per CDR3 protein. Among around 1.1 million distinct CDR3 sequences listed, about 40% were seen once. Input material: peripheral blood or thyroid tissue (not recorded which). Receptors were obtained from an adult man with Graves' hyperthyroidism. The CDR3 runs from the conserved cysteine through the conserved F or W. Each record gives: clone size, J gene, V gene, CDR3 protein. Expanded clones are given a class, and other clones once, few, many or no size at all.

-	TRBJ1-1	TRBV4-3	CASSRTAGRGRTEAFF
many	TRBJ1-6	TRBV20-1	CSARAQGGSPLHF
-	TRBJ2-7	TRBV29-1	CSWTATGTSYEQYF
few	TRBJ2-7	TRBV9	CASRYIPAGTGKYEQYF
-	TRBJ2-2	TRBV14	CASSPVAGAGTGELFF
-	TRBJ2-7	TRBV9	CASSADLSTYEQYF
few	TRBJ1-5	TRBV7-2	CASSLPGTAVNQPQHF
-	TRBJ2-5	TRBV5-1	CASSSGIVEETQYF
-	TRBJ2-7	TRBV7-2	CASSLVGRFSSYEQYF
many	TRBJ1-2	TRBV25-1	CASSEYAGPTDSGYTF
many	TRBJ2-2	TRBV14	CASSQARRANTGELFF
-	TRBJ1-5	TRBV6-5	CASSERLFQGNQPQHF
few	TRBJ2-5	TRBV2	CASNPAGPHQETQYF
-	TRBJ1-6	TRBV12-3/TRBV12-4	CASRQGQMSNSPLHF
-	TRBJ1-6	TRBV10-2	CASSESTRGSYNSPLHF
many	TRBJ1-2	TRBV25-1	CASSTRDRGLFPYGYTF
-	TRBJ1-3	TRBV25-1	CASSPGTARNTIYF
-	TRBJ1-1	TRBV10-3	CAISDGTAEAFF
many	TRBJ2-7	TRBV15	CATSRGPREQYF
-	TRBJ1-2	TRBV19	CASSIGSILTYGYTF
-	TRBJ2-7	TRBV7-8	CASSPVGLSSEQYF
many	TRBJ1-1	TRBV9	CASSVWQNTEAFF
-	TRBJ1-5	TRBV7-2	CASSQAGTGYSQPQHF
-	TRBJ2-2	TRBV6-6	CASRAGTAITGELFF
many	TRBJ2-7	TRBV12-3/TRBV12-4	CASSLADEVQYF
few	TRBJ2-2	TRBV6-1	CASLSGLGNTGELFF
few	TRBJ2-2	TRBV12-3/TRBV12-4	CASSATGVDTGELFF
-	TRBJ2-5	TRBV24-1	CATSDRGWTQYF
-	TRBJ2-7	TRBV3-1	CASSQVSGFEQYF
few	TRBJ2-2	TRBV5-1	CASSSLGVVGELFF
-	TRBJ2-5	TRBV7-2	CASSHSGSRETQYF
many	TRBJ2-7	TRBV20-1	CSARPRELLVYEQYF
few	TRBJ2-5	TRBV19	CASSVGGRVQETQYF